This T cell receptor beta chain was found in a study of shared clonotypes between healthy human individuals. About the study: Each donor's CD4 naive and CD4 memory cells filled three plates apiece, CD8 naive two, and CD8 memory one. Study-level points and caveats: Between four donors, naive CD4 clonotypes were shared at a level of approximately 5%. Naive subsets typically showed greater estimated richness than memory subsets.

In the CD4+ fraction, cells were divided into CD45RA+ naive and CD45RA-negative memory subsets. Clones were read by immunoSEQ multiplex PCR, and TCRdb kept only the in-frame ones, dropping some. Of roughly 2.6 million clones detected, about 92% appear once; the ten largest clones hold around 0.14%. Comment on this clone: Its specificity is unknown.

Between the trimmed V and J ends, which lost 3 bases and 2 bases, there was a span of 12 bases. The CDR3 sequence is 15 residues long. Germline V gives CDR1 MNHEY, CDR2 SMNVEV (reference sequence). Sequencing was carried out using naive CD4+ T cells sorted from blood. Subset in this sample: CD45RA+ positively selected. V and J are TRBV27 and TRBJ2-3; TRBD2 might be the D (7 bases). This clonotype was sampled from a young man in good health. CDR3 amino acids: CASSFPGGLTDTQYF. The CDR3, as DNA: TGTGCCAGCAGTTTTCCGGGGGGCCTCACAGATACGCAGTATTTT.